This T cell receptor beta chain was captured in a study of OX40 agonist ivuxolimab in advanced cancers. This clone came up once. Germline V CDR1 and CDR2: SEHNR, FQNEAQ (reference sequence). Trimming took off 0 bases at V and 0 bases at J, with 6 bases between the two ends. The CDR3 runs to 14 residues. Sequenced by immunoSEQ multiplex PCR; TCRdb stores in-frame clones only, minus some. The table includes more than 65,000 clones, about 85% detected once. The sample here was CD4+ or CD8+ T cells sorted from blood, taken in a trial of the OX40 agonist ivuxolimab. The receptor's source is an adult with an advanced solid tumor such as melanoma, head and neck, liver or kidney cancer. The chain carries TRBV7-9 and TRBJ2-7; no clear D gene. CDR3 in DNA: TGTGCCAGCAGCTTAGCTGGCCTCTCCTACGAGCAGTACTTC. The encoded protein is CASSLAGLSYEQYF.